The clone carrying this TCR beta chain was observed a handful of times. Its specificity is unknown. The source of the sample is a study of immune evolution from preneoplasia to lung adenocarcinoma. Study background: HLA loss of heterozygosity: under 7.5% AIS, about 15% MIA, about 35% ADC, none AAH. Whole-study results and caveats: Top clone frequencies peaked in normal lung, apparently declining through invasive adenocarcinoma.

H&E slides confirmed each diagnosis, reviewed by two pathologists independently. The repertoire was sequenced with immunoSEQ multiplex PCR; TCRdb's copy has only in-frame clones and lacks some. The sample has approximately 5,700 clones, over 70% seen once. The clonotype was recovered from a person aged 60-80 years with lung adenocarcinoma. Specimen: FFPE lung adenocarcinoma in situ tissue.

This CDR3 reads CASSLVGGANEKLFF. CDR3 nucleotides: TGTGCCAGCAGCTTGGTAGGGGGGGCCAATGAAAAACTGTTTTTT. The gene calls are TRBV5-6 and TRBJ1-4; weak D call: TRBD1 (6 bases). CDR3 length equals 15 residues. Per the germline V gene, CDR1 is SGHDT and CDR2 is YYEEEE. V was cut by 0 bases and J by 5 bases, with 11 bases left in between.